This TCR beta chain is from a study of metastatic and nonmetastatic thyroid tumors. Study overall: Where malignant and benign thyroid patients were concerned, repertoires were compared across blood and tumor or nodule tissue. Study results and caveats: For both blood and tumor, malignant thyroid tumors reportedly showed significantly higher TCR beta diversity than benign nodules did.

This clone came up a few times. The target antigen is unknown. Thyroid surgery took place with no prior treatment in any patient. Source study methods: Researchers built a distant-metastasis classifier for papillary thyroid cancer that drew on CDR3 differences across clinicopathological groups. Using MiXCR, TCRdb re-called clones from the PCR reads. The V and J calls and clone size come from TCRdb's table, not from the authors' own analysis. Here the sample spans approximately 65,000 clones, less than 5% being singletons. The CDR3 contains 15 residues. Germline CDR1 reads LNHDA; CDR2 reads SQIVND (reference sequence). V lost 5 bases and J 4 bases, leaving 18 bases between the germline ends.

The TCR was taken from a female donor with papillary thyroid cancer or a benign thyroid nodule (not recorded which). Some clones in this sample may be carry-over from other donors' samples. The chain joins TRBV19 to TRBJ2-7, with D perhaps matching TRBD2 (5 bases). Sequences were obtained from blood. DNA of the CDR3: TGTGCCAGTAGTCCCCGCTGGACTCCTAGTTACGAGCAGTACTTC. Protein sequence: CASSPRWTPSYEQYF.